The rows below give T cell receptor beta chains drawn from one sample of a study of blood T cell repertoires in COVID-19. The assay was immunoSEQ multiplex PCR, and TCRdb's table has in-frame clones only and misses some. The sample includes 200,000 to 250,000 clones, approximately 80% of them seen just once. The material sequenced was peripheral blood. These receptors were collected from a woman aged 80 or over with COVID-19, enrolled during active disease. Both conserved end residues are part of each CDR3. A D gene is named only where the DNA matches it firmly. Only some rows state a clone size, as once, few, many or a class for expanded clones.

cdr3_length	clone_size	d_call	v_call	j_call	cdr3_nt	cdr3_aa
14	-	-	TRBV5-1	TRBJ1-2	TGCGCCAGCAGCAACCGCACAGGAAACTATGGCTACACCTTC	CASSNRTGNYGYTF
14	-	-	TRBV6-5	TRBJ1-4	TGTGCCAGCAGTCTCAGACACTCTAATGAAAAACTGTTTTTT	CASSLRHSNEKLFF
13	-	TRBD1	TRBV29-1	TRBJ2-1	TGCAGCAAAACCGGGACAGGGGGCAGTGAGCAGTTCTTC	CSKTGTGGSEQFF
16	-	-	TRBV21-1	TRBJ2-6	TGTGCCAGCAGCAAATCGCTGAGCTCTGGGGCCAACGTCCTGACTTTC	CASSKSLSSGANVLTF
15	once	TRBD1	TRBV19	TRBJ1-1	TGTGCCAGTAGTATAGATAGAGTACAGGGGGTTGTGGCTTTCTTT	CASSIDRVQGVVAFF
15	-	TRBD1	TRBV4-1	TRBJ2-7	TGCGCCAGCAGCCAAGGGACAGGGCGTTCCTACGAGCAGTACTTC	CASSQGTGRSYEQYF
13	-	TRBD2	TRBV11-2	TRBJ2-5	TGTGCCAGCAGCGGAGGACTAGCGGAGACCCAGTACTTC	CASSGGLAETQYF
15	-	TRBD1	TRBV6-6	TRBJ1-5	TGTGCCAGCAATCACAGGGGCTCCCCCAATCAGCCCCAGCATTTT	CASNHRGSPNQPQHF
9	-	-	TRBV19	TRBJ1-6	TGTATGTCCGGTTCACCCCTCCACTTT	CMSGSPLHF
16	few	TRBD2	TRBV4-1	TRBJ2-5	TGCGCCAGCAGCCTTCCCGCGCTAGCGGGAGGGGAGACCCAGTACTTC	CASSLPALAGGETQYF
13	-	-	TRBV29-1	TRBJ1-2	TGCAGCGTTGAAGAGGGGAGACACCCTGGGTGCACCTTC	CSVEEGRHPGCTF
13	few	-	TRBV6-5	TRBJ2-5	TGTGCTACCTCCCAGGGGGGTCAAGTGACCCAGTACTTC	CATSQGGQVTQYF
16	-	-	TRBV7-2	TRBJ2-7	TGTGCCAGCAGCTTAAAGTTTGAAAGGGGAGGAAACGAGCAGTACTTC	CASSLKFERGGNEQYF
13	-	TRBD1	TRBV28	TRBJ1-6	TGTGCCAGCAGTTTCCCGGGACAGGGGTACCTCCACTTT	CASSFPGQGYLHF
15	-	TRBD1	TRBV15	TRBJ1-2	TGTGCCACCAGAAGGACCGGGACAGGGGACTATGGCTACACCTTC	CATRRTGTGDYGYTF
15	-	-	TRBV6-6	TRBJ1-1	TGTGCCAGCAGAGAGGACAGCCACATGAACACTGAAGCTTTCTTT	CASREDSHMNTEAFF
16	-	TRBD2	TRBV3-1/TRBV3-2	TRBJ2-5	TGTGCCAGCAGCCGTAGCGGGGGTCCAACGCTAGAGACCCAGTACTTC	CASSRSGGPTLETQYF
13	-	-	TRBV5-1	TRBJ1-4	TGCGCCAGCAGCTTGCAGGGCAATGAAAAACTGTTTTTT	CASSLQGNEKLFF
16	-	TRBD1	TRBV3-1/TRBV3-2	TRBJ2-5	TGTGCCAGCAGCCCTGCTACTCCGGGACAGCAAGAGACCCAGTACTTC	CASSPATPGQQETQYF
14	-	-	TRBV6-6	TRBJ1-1	TGTGCCAGCAGCCGCGGCCCGGGGAACACTGAAGCTTTCTTT	CASSRGPGNTEAFF
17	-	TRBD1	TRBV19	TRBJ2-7	TGTGCCAGTAGTACCCGAAACCGGGACAGGGGGCTCCACGAGCAGTACTTC	CASSTRNRDRGLHEQYF
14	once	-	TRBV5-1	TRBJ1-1	TGCGCCAGCAGACCGGGAGACATTGACACTGAAGCTTTCTTT	CASRPGDIDTEAFF
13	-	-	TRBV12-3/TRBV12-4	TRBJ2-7	TGTGCCAGCAGTTCCCGGGGTCCCTACGAGCAGTACTTC	CASSSRGPYEQYF
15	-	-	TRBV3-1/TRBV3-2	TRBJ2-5	TGTGCCAGCAGCCCCTCCTCTAGGGGGGGAGAGACCCAGTACTTC	CASSPSSRGGETQYF
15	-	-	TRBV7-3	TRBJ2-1	TGTGCCAGCAGCTCGAGGGGGAGCTCCTACAATGAGCAGTTCTTC	CASSSRGSSYNEQFF
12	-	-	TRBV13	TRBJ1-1	TGTGCCAGCAGTCTTAGCCCCCCTGAAGCTTTCTTT	CASSLSPPEAFF
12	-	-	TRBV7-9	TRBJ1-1	TGTGCCAGCAGCTTACCTCAGGGAGAAGCTTTCTTT	CASSLPQGEAFF
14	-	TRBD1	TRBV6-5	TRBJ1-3	TGTGCCAGCAGGGGACAGGGGAAGGGAAACACCATATATTTT	CASRGQGKGNTIYF
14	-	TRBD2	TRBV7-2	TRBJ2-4	TGTGCCAGCAGCTGGCCGGGGGGGAGGGACATTCAGTACTTC	CASSWPGGRDIQYF
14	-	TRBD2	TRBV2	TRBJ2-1	TGTGCCAGCACCGGAGCGGGGGGTGACAATGAGCAGTTCTTC	CASTGAGGDNEQFF
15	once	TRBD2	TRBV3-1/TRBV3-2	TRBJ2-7	TGTGCCAGCAGCCAAGAGGTAGCGGGGGTGAGCGAGCAGTACTTC	CASSQEVAGVSEQYF
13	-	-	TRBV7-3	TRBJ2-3	TGTGCCAGCAGCTTAAGTTTAACAGATACGCAGTATTTT	CASSLSLTDTQYF
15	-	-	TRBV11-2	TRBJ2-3	TGTGCCAGCGCCTCTGGGGGGGGCCGGGAGTATACGCAGTATTTT	CASASGGGREYTQYF
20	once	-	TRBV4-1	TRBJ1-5	TGCGCCAGCAGCCGCGGAACGGGCAGGGCTATCGAAGTTCAGAATCAGCCCCAGCATTTT	CASSRGTGRAIEVQNQPQHF
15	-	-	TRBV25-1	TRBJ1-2	TGTGCCAGCAGTGACGAGGTAACAGGGACCTATGGCTACACCTTC	CASSDEVTGTYGYTF
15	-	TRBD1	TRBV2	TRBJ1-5	TGTGCCAGCAGAACCGGGACAGGGGGCGGTCAGCCCCAGCATTTT	CASRTGTGGGQPQHF
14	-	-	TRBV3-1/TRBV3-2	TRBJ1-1	TGTGCCAGCAGCCAATATGTCGGGAACACTGAAGCTTTCTTT	CASSQYVGNTEAFF
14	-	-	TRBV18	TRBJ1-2	TGTGCCAGCTCACCGGGGCGGGGTAGAAATGGCTACACCTTC	CASSPGRGRNGYTF
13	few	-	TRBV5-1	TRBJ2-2	TGCGCCAGCAGGGTCCAGAGGACCGGGGAGCTGTTTTTT	CASRVQRTGELFF
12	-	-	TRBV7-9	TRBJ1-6	TGTGCCAGCAGGAGGGAAGGGTTTCACCTCCACTTT	CASRREGFHLHF
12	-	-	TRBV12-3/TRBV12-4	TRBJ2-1	TGTGCCAGCGGCACAGGGCTCAATGAGCAGTTCTTC	CASGTGLNEQFF
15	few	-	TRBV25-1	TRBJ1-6	TGTGCCAGCAGTGAATCGCGGGGTAATAATTCACCCCTCCACTTT	CASSESRGNNSPLHF
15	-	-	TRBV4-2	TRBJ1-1	TGTGCCAGCAGCCGCGGGACCGCCTGGGAAACTGAAGCTTTCTTT	CASSRGTAWETEAFF
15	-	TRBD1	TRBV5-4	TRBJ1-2	TGTGCCAGCAGCTGGGGGGACAGGGGGAACTATGGCTACACCTTC	CASSWGDRGNYGYTF
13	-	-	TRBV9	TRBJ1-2	TGTGCCAGCAGTCTCAGAACCGGGTATGGCTACACCTTC	CASSLRTGYGYTF
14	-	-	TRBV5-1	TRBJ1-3	TGCGCCAGCAGCTTCACAGATGCCGGAAACACCATATATTTT	CASSFTDAGNTIYF
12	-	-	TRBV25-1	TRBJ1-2	TGTGCCAGCATGCGAGGAGGATATGGCTACACCTTC	CASMRGGYGYTF
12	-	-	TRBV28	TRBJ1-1	TGTGCCAGCGTTCAGGGATGGACTGAAGCTTTCTTT	CASVQGWTEAFF
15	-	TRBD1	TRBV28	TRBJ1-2	TGTGCCAGCAGCCTAGGACAGGGATGGAGCTATGGCTACACCTTC	CASSLGQGWSYGYTF
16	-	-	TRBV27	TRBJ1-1	TGTGCCAGCAGGTCGGACACACGACTTTGGAACACTGAAGCTTTCTTT	CASRSDTRLWNTEAFF
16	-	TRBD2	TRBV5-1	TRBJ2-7	TGCGCCAGCGGACCGCAACCGACTAGCGTTCCCTACGAGCAGTACTTC	CASGPQPTSVPYEQYF
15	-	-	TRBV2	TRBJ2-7	TGTGCCAGCAGCCTAGGGGCCAGGATAACCTACGAGCAGTACTTC	CASSLGARITYEQYF
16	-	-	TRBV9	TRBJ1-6	TGTGCCAGCAGCGCCGAACAGGTTAGGAATAATTCACCCCTCCACTTT	CASSAEQVRNNSPLHF
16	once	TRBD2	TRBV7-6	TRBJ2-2	TGTGCCAGCAGCCTCGGACTAGCGGGGGGAACCGGGGAGCTGTTTTTT	CASSLGLAGGTGELFF
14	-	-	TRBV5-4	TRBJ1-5	TGTGCCAGCAGCCGACAGTATAGCAATCAGCCCCAGCATTTT	CASSRQYSNQPQHF
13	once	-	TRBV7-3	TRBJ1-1	TGTGCCAGCAGCTTGCAGGGGAACACTGAAGCTTTCTTT	CASSLQGNTEAFF
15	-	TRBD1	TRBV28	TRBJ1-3	TGTGCCAGCAGTTCCTCCGGGACAGGGGGATACACCATATATTTT	CASSSSGTGGYTIYF